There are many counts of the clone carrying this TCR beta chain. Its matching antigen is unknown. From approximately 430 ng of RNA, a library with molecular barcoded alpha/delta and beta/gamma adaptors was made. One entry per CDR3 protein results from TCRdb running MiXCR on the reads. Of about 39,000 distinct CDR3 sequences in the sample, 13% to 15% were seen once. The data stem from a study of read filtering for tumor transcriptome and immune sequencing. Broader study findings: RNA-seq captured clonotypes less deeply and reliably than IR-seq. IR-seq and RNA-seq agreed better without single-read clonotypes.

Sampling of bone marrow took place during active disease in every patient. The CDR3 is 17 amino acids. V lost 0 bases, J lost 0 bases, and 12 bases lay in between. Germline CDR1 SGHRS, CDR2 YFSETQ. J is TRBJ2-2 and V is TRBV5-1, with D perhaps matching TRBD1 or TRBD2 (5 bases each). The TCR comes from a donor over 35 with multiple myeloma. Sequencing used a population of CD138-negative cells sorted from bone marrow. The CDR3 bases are TGCGCCAGCAGCTTGGCCGGACTGGGGGCGAACACCGGGGAGCTGTTTTTT. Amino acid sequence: CASSLAGLGANTGELFF.